The clone carrying this T cell receptor (beta chain) has ten or more counts. Its antigen is still unknown. Sample time point: newly diagnosed GD, antithyroid drugs for less than 3 months. The TCR library was prepared using RNA isolated from PBMCs. This sample is part of a study of regulatory T cells in long-lasting Graves disease. Points from the study as a whole: Shared public clonotypes totalled about 2,800 in persistent patients, compared with just under 1,000 in new patients.

The CDR3 sequence is 14 residues long. The V gene lost 0 bases and the J gene lost 5 bases, with 11 bases spanning the gap. Germline values: CDR1 SGHRS, CDR2 YFSETQ. Building of the TCR beta libraries involved iRepertoire HTBI primers and Arm-PCR of CDR3 regions. TCRdb reprocessed the multiplex PCR reads with MiXCR, giving one entry per CDR3 protein. The table shows 400,000 to 650,000 distinct CDR3 sequences, with about 16% occurring only once. The sample was also reused in another study, on T cells in Graves' hyperthyroidism and ophthalmopathy. That report notes: First-round RT-PCR targeting the TCR CDR3 was performed with the HTBI primer set.

The sample was peripheral blood mononuclear cells (PBMCs), taken at new diagnosis, from a patient treated with antithyroid drugs. The receptor was isolated from a woman aged 35-65 years with Graves disease. The chain combines TRBV5-1 with TRBJ1-2; D perhaps matches TRBD1 (6 bases). CDR3 sequence (DNA): TGCGCCAGCAGCTTGGAACAGGGCTGGTATGGCTACACCTTC. Translating gives CASSLEQGWYGYTF.